The rows below give T cell receptor beta chains drawn from one sample of a study of T cell responses to AZD1222 COVID-19 vaccine. Profiling relied on immunoSEQ multiplex PCR, and the TCRdb table lists in-frame clones only, not all of them. The sample shows roughly 120,000 clones, around 82% of them seen only once. The material was peripheral blood, obtained on day 0 of AZD1222 vaccination. These receptors were taken from an adult in good health. Each CDR3 is given with its conserved first and last residue. The D gene is left open where the match is weak. Expanded clones get a size class; other rows say once, few or many, or leave the size out.

TGTGCCAGCAGCTTCATGGACCCCCATGCCACTGAAGCTTTCTTT,CASSFMDPHATEAFF,TRBJ1-1,-,15,TRBV5-6,-
TGTGCCAGCAGCCAAGATTCGGCGGAGGGTGAAGCTTTCTTT,CASSQDSAEGEAFF,TRBJ1-1,few,14,TRBV3-1/TRBV3-2,-
TGTGCCAGCAGCCAAAGCCTCGAGCAGTTCTTC,CASSQSLEQFF,TRBJ2-1,once,11,TRBV14,-
TGTGCCAGCAGCCAAGAAGGAGGCGATGAGCAGTTCTTC,CASSQEGGDEQFF,TRBJ2-1,-,13,TRBV3-1/TRBV3-2,-
TGCGCCAGCAGCCGACAGGGAGTGGGGGACACTGAAGCTTTCTTT,CASSRQGVGDTEAFF,TRBJ1-1,-,15,TRBV5-1,TRBD1
TGTGCCAGTAGGAAAGGGGAGCACACCGGGGAGCTGTTTTTT,CASRKGEHTGELFF,TRBJ2-2,-,14,TRBV19,-
TGTGCCAGCAGGCCCGGACAGGGGCACACCGGGGAGCTGTTTTTT,CASRPGQGHTGELFF,TRBJ2-2,few,15,TRBV6-4,TRBD1
TGTGCCAGCAGTTCCGGGACACCGACACGCAATCAGCCCCAGCATTTT,CASSSGTPTRNQPQHF,TRBJ1-5,few,16,TRBV12-1,-
TGCGCCAGCAGTCAATTCCCTTTGGGCAGGGAGAGGCCGAGCCATCAGCCCCAGCATTTT,CASSQFPLGRERPSHQPQHF,TRBJ1-5,-,20,TRBV23-1,-
TGCGCCAGCAGTGATCTATGGGGAATTCAGTACTTC,CASSDLWGIQYF,TRBJ2-4,-,12,TRBV10-1,-